What follows are 30 T cell receptor beta chains derived from one specimen sequenced in a study of blood T cell repertoires in COVID-19. Clones were read by immunoSEQ multiplex PCR, and TCRdb kept only the in-frame ones, dropping some. The data hold nearly 110,000 clones, with 60% to 80% observed a single time. Sequencing input: peripheral blood. Receptors were obtained from a human donor with acute or convalescent COVID-19. The donor label of this sample is uncertain.

The chain has TRBV6-2 or TRBV6-3 and TRBJ2-7, with D hard to call. Per germline, CDR1 MNHEY and CDR2 SVGEGT. Trimming took 8 bases from V and 0 from J, leaving 23 bases between them. The CDR3 has 17 residues. CDR3 amino acids: CASRPRSGASSSYEQYV. The CDR3, as DNA: TGTGCCAGCCGCCCTAGGAGTGGCGCCAGCAGCTCCTACGAGCAGTACGTC.

The gene calls are TRBV12-3 or TRBV12-4 and TRBJ1-2; 8 bases match TRBD1. V lost 5 bases and J lost 7; bases outside the gene matches: 6. CDR3 length: 13 residues. CDR3 sequence reads: CASSAAGGGGYTF. The CDR3 DNA follows: TGTGCCAGCAGTGCCGCAGGGGGCGGTGGCTACACCTTC.

The rearrangement joins TRBV10-2 to TRBJ1-5; TRBD1 aligns across 12 bases. J gave up 7 bases and V 6 bases, and 10 bases lay outside the gene matches. Germline V gene sequence: CDR1 WSHSY, CDR2 SAAADI. This CDR3 contains 16 residues. CDR3 amino acids: CASSSGTGGAGQPQHF. In DNA form, the CDR3 reads TGCGCCAGCAGCTCCGGGACAGGGGGCGCCGGGCAGCCCCAGCATTTT.

This clone turned up a few times. The chain joins TRBV2 to TRBJ1-2, with D possibly being TRBD1 (5 bases). In germline, CDR1 is SNHLY, CDR2 FYNNEI. The CDR3 has 13 residues. Trimming pared 3 bases from V and 5 bases from J, leaving 10 bases between. CDR3 residues: CASSEDIWYGYTF. The CDR3, as DNA: TGTGCCAGCAGTGAGGACATATGGTATGGCTACACCTTC.

This clone has just a few counts. The chain employs TRBV6-1 and TRBJ2-1; TRBD2 matches at 10 bases. V lost 2 bases, J lost 9 bases, and 7 bases stayed unmatched. Germline values: CDR1 MNHNS, CDR2 SASEGT. The CDR3 totals 15 residues. The CDR3 loop is CASSEIAGGSFEQFF. Written as DNA, the CDR3 is TGTGCCAGCAGTGAAATAGCGGGGGGATCATTTGAGCAGTTCTTC.

V is TRBV4-1 and J is TRBJ2-4, with 13 bases matching TRBD2. J was trimmed by 9 bases and V by 4 bases; bases with no gene match: 6. Germline-derived CDR1 and CDR2 are MGHRA and YSYEKL. The CDR3 is 15 residues long. CDR3 sequence reads: CASSPGLAGASIQYF. The CDR3 DNA reads TGCGCCAGCAGCCCCGGACTAGCGGGGGCGAGCATTCAGTACTTC.

A few counts support this clone. V and J are TRBV18 and TRBJ1-3; D unclear. The CDR3 contains 13 residues. The germline V and J ends were trimmed by 2 bases and 4 bases, with 6 bases remaining between them. Germline values: CDR1 KGHSH, CDR2 LQKENI. The DNA for the CDR3 is TGTGCCAGCTCACCAGAACAGGGAAACACCATATATTTT. Translating it yields CASSPEQGNTIYF.

This chain links TRBV11-2 with TRBJ2-6; the D gene is possibly TRBD1 (6 bases). In germline, CDR1 is SGHAT, CDR2 FQNNGV. CDR3 size: 13 residues. Trimming took 5 bases from V and 9 from J, leaving 11 bases between them. The CDR3 DNA is TGTGCCAGCAGCGCCGGGACAATCAACGTCCTGACTTTC. Protein product: CASSAGTINVLTF.

The chain couples TRBV6-5 to TRBJ1-2; D gene uncertain. Germline CDR1 MNHEY, CDR2 SVGAGI. The CDR3 loop spans 12 amino acids. Trimming took off 8 bases at V and 7 bases at J, with 14 bases between the two ends. The CDR3 protein is CASVYGSGGYTF. As DNA, the CDR3 is TGTGCCAGCGTGTACGGGAGCGGTGGCTACACCTTC.

This clone was counted a few times. This chain links TRBV6-5 with TRBJ1-2; 9 bases match TRBD1. This CDR3 spans 13 amino acids. CDR1 and CDR2 from the germline V gene are MNHEY and SVGAGI. The V segment lost 6 bases and the J segment 8 bases; nucleotides outside the gene matches: 7. CDR3 loop: CASSKGQGRGYTF. CDR3 coding DNA: TGTGCCAGCAGCAAGGGACAGGGAAGGGGCTACACCTTC.

The chain has TRBV19 and TRBJ1-5; TRBD1 matches 9 bases. The CDR3 loop spans 16 amino acids. Germline values: CDR1 LNHDA, CDR2 SQIVND (reference sequence). Trimming cost V 5 bases and J 0 bases; bases outside gene matches: 5. The CDR3 DNA follows: TGTGCCAGTAGTGGTCTGGACAGGGGTAGCAATCAGCCCCAGCATTTT. Its protein product is CASSGLDRGSNQPQHF.

The chain combines TRBV4-1 with TRBJ2-2, with 9 bases that match TRBD2. Germline CDR1 is MGHRA and CDR2 is YSYEKL. With V trimmed by 6 bases and J by 4 bases, 6 bases remained unmatched. The CDR3 is made up of 15 amino acids. CDR3 bases: TGCGCCAGCAGTCTACCTAGCGGGGTCACCGGGGAGCTGTTTTTT. Its translation is CASSLPSGVTGELFF.

The CDR3 DNA sequence: TGTGCCAGCAGTTACATCGGGCAGGGGGATCAGCCCCAGCATTTT. Protein sequence: CASSYIGQGDQPQHF. The chain is built from TRBV6-5 and TRBJ1-5; 7 bases align to TRBD1. Germline V gene sequence: CDR1 MNHEY, CDR2 SVGAGI. This CDR3 has 15 amino acids. V was pared by 2 bases and J by 5 bases, with 6 bases of the junction left unmatched.

This chain uses TRBV4-1 with TRBJ2-7; TRBD2 matches 10 bases. The CDR3 extends over 15 amino acids. Looked up from germline, CDR1 is MGHRA and CDR2 is YSYEKL. Trimming removed 4 bases from V and 2 bases from J; junction bases left unmatched: 5. Here the CDR3 reads CASSPIAGGTYEQYF. The CDR3 nucleotides read TGCGCCAGCAGCCCTATAGCGGGGGGAACCTACGAGCAGTACTTC.

The chain uses TRBV6-1 and TRBJ2-1; D is possibly TRBD2 (7 bases). CDR1 is MNHNS, CDR2 SASEGT, per germline. V dropped 3 bases and J dropped 11 bases, with 26 bases sitting between them. The CDR3 runs 17 residues. CDR3 bases: TGTGCCAGCAGTGATAATCCTAGGGGGGGGTCAAGGGTAAAGCAGTTCTTC. Its protein product is CASSDNPRGGSRVKQFF.

The chain is built from TRBV5-1 and TRBJ1-5; a weak D match, TRBD1 (6 bases). CDR1 SGHRS and CDR2 YFSETQ come from the germline V gene. The ends were cut back, 0 bases at V and 0 bases at J, with 7 bases in the middle. CDR3 size: 15 residues. The CDR3 loop is CASSLETGSNQPQHF. DNA of the CDR3: TGCGCCAGCAGCTTGGAGACAGGTAGCAATCAGCCCCAGCATTTT.

The rearrangement uses TRBV7-8 and TRBJ2-3, with 11 nucleotides matching TRBD2. This CDR3 contains 17 residues. The junction had 9 bases not matched to a gene; V was cut back by 5 bases and J by 2 bases. The germline V gene has CDR1 SGHVS and CDR2 FQNEAQ. The CDR3 DNA reads as TGTGCCAGCAGCCAACCGACTAGCGGGGAGACCACAGATACGCAGTATTTT. Translation gives CASSQPTSGETTDTQYF. Drawing the rest from reference TRBV7-8 and TRBJ2-3, the complete variable domain is GAGVSQSPRYKVAKRGQDVALRCDPISGHVSLFWYQQALGQGPEFLTYFQNEAQLDKSGLPSDRFFAERPEGSVSTLKIQRTQQEDSAVYLCASSQPTSGETTDTQYFGPGTRLTVL.

The chain joins TRBV3-1 (or the pseudogene TRBV3-2) to TRBJ2-2; 7 nucleotides align to TRBD2. CDR3 length: 18 amino acids. With 2 bases clipped from V and 1 base from J, the junction kept 10 bases outside the gene matches. In germline, CDR1 is LGHDT, CDR2 YNNKEL (reference sequence). Written as DNA, the CDR3 is TGTGCCAGCAGCCAACCGAAGAGGGCTAGCGGGAACACCGGGGAGCTGTTTTTT. The encoded protein is CASSQPKRASGNTGELFF.

The gene calls are TRBV7-9 and TRBJ2-1; TRBD2 matches 12 bases. This CDR3 spans 16 amino acids. Germline CDR1 SEHNR, CDR2 FQNEAQ (reference sequence). J was trimmed by 2 bases and V by 5 bases; bases with no gene match: 4. CDR3 in amino acids: CASSPWTSGAYNEQFF. The DNA for the CDR3 is TGTGCCAGCAGCCCTTGGACTAGCGGGGCCTACAATGAGCAGTTCTTC. The whole variable domain, remainder taken from reference TRBV7-9 and TRBJ2-1, is DTGVSQNPRHKITKRGQNVTFRCDPISEHNRLYWYRQTLGQGPEFLTYFQNEAQLEKSRLLSDRFSAERPKGSFSTLEIQRTEQGDSAMYLCASSPWTSGAYNEQFFGPGTRLTVL.

The rearrangement links TRBV4-1 to TRBJ1-4; TRBD1 matches at 9 bases. Per the germline V gene, CDR1 is MGHRA and CDR2 is YSYEKL. Unmatched junction bases numbered 9, after V lost 2 bases and J lost 8 bases. This CDR3 spans 16 amino acids. This CDR3 reads CASSQMSGTGREKLFF. The CDR3 DNA follows: TGCGCCAGCAGCCAAATGTCAGGGACAGGGAGGGAAAAACTGTTTTTT.

The rearrangement uses TRBV9 and TRBJ2-3, with 10 bases matching TRBD2. This CDR3 region has 16 residues. Germline V lookup: CDR1 SGDLS, CDR2 YYNGEE. V lost 4 bases, J lost 3 bases, and 8 bases stayed unmatched. CDR3 coding DNA: TGTGCCAGCAGCCAGCTAGCGGGGGAAAGGACAGATACGCAGTATTTT. Translating gives CASSQLAGERTDTQYF.

The V and J genes are TRBV30 and TRBJ1-1, with D perhaps matching TRBD1 (6 bases). CDR3 length: 11 residues. CDR1 is GTSNPN and CDR2 is SVGIG in the germline V gene (reference sequence). The germline V and J ends were trimmed by 5 bases and 5 bases, with 9 bases remaining between them. The CDR3 loop is CAWGQLTEAFF. Here the CDR3 DNA reads TGTGCCTGGGGACAGTTGACTGAAGCTTTCTTT.

The J gene is TRBJ1-5, the V gene TRBV5-1; 7 nucleotides agree with TRBD1. This CDR3 has 16 residues. From germline, CDR1 is SGHRS and CDR2 YFSETQ. The V gene end was trimmed by 4 bases and the J gene end by 11 bases; junction bases not matched to a gene: 18. As DNA, the CDR3 is TGCGCCAGCAGCCTGGACCCCGGGACAGCGGTTGCAGCCCAGCATTTT. This codes for CASSLDPGTAVAAQHF.

V usage is TRBV6-5 and J usage is TRBJ2-7; 7 bases are shared with TRBD2. The CDR3 extends over 15 amino acids. Trimming took 6 bases from V and 2 from J; bases not matched to a gene: 10. Germline values: CDR1 MNHEY, CDR2 SVGAGI. CDR3 sequence (DNA): TGTGCCAGCAGGCCCCTAGCGGTCCGAGCCTACGAGCAGTACTTC. The encoded protein is CASRPLAVRAYEQYF.

The CDR3 loop reads CAISESVKGQDNYEQYV. CDR3 coding DNA: TGTGCCATCAGTGAGTCGGTTAAAGGACAGGACAACTACGAGCAGTACGTC. The V gene is TRBV10-3, the J gene TRBJ2-7, with 7 nucleotides matching TRBD1. This CDR3 spans 17 amino acids. Germline trimming cut 0 bases from V and 3 bases from J; bases unmatched to any gene: 11. The germline CDR1 and CDR2 sequences are ENHRY and SYGVKD.

In its sample, this clone was seen a few times. The genes are TRBV20-1 and TRBJ2-5; D gene unclear. The V gene's germline CDR1 is DFQATT and CDR2 SNEGSKA (reference sequence). The CDR3 consists of 11 residues. Trimming took 5 bases from V and 0 from J, leaving 4 bases between them. The CDR3 nucleotides read TGCAGTGCTCAGTACCAAGAGACCCAGTACTTC. Encoded protein: CSAQYQETQYF.

This clone showed up just a few times. CDR3 DNA sequence: TGTGCCAGCACTATGACTCTCTATGGCTACACCTTC. It codes for CASTMTLYGYTF. This sequence joins TRBV2 and TRBJ1-2; unclear D gene. Trimming took 7 bases from V and 4 from J, leaving 10 bases between them. There are 12 residues in the CDR3. The germline V gene encodes CDR1 SNHLY and CDR2 FYNNEI.

The chain couples TRBV13 to TRBJ2-3; 11 positions agree with TRBD2. This CDR3 has 18 amino acids. CDR1 and CDR2 (germline): PRHDT, FYEKMQ (reference sequence). V lost 5 bases to trimming and J lost 0 bases; unmatched junction nucleotides: 10. This chain's CDR3 is CASSRVASGGISTDTQYF. In nucleotides, the CDR3 is TGTGCCAGCAGCCGCGTAGCTAGCGGGGGGATAAGCACAGATACGCAGTATTTT.

CDR3 loop: CASSSDRGRKKLFF. The CDR3 DNA reads as TGCGCCAGCAGCTCGGACAGGGGGCGCAAAAAACTGTTTTTT. The chain uses TRBV5-1 and TRBJ1-4, with 11 positions matching TRBD1. The CDR3 length is 14 residues. Trimming cost V 3 bases and J 9 bases; bases outside gene matches: 4. CDR1 is SGHRS and CDR2 is YFSETQ in the germline V gene.

The gene calls are TRBV28 and TRBJ1-3; TRBD1 is a possible D gene (6 bases). This CDR3 spans 16 amino acids. V was shortened by 3 bases and J by 0 bases, with 12 bases between the two germline ends. Germline CDR1 MDHEN, CDR2 SYDVKM. In DNA form, the CDR3 reads TGTGCCAGCAGTTTTACAGGGCCCAGCTCTGGAAACACCATATATTTT. Its protein product is CASSFTGPSSGNTIYF.